This T cell receptor beta chain was recovered during a study of shared clonotypes between healthy human individuals. Study-level points and caveats: Inspection by rarefaction showed sorted-subset sequencing to be incomplete despite large depth. Among a handful of donors, roughly 5% of naive CD4 clonotypes were found in common.

CDR1 SQVTM and CDR2 ANQGSEA come from the germline V gene. Trimming removed 3 bases at V and 1 base at J, with 18 bases between. This CDR3 spans 16 amino acids. CD8 cells classed as naive were CD45RO-negative and positively selected for CCR7, excluding terminally differentiated effector memory CD45RA+ cells. Remarks on this clone: Its antigen is not known.

Sequenced by immunoSEQ multiplex PCR; TCRdb stores in-frame clones only, minus some. The table lists about 2 million clones, approximately 94% of them singletons. Sequenced input: naive CD8+ T cells sorted from blood. This receptor was taken from a man aged 18 to 35 in good health. The chain is built from TRBV29-1 and TRBJ1-2; unclear D gene. CDR3 residues: CSVDKSTRQSNYGYTF. The CDR3 nucleotides are TGCAGCGTTGATAAGTCCACAAGACAAAGTAACTATGGCTACACCTTC.